This T cell receptor (beta chain) was recovered during a study of blood T cell repertoires in COVID-19. Looking at the study overall: The United States, Italy and Spain supplied acute and convalescent COVID-19 samples.

In the original processing: Reference gene primer amplification gave nucleated cell count estimates. Sequencing used immunoSEQ multiplex PCR; TCRdb keeps in-frame clones, though not all of them. V and J calls and clone size come straight from that table; D and trimming were deduced from the DNA. The sample has hundreds of thousands of clones, about 87% seen once. Germline loops: CDR1 LNHDA, CDR2 SQIVND (reference sequence). Trimming shortened V by 2 bases and J by 2 bases, and 9 bases separated the two germline ends. The CDR3 consists of 14 residues. The sample consisted of peripheral blood. V usage is TRBV19 and J usage is TRBJ2-5; D is perhaps TRBD1 (5 bases). This receptor was taken from a woman aged 18-29 years with acute or convalescent COVID-19. CDR3 region: CASSIRGLQETQYF. CDR3 DNA: TGTGCCAGTAGTATAAGGGGCCTACAAGAGACCCAGTACTTC.